This T cell receptor beta chain was sequenced for a study of cytomegalovirus exposure and HLA in healthy donors. This clone was seen only a few times. Germline V gene lookup returns CDR1 SEHNR and CDR2 FQNEAQ (reference sequence). The CDR3 is made up of 13 amino acids. The V end lost 5 bases, the J end lost 10 bases, and 17 bases lay between the germline ends. The PCR used 60 Vbeta and 13 Jbeta primers. TCRdb keeps only in-frame clones here, not all; method: immunoSEQ multiplex PCR. The table has 90,000 to 130,000 clones, around three quarters seen once. The material sequenced was PBMCs. This receptor was taken from a woman aged 25 to 39 in good health and CMV-seronegative. The rearrangement links TRBV7-9 to TRBJ1-2, with D maybe TRBD1 (5 bases). CDR3 DNA sequence: TGTGCCAGCAGCCCCCAGGGAAACGGAGACTACACCTTC. It translates to CASSPQGNGDYTF.